The following is a T cell receptor beta chain sequence with its context. TCRbeta library construction was performed incorporating unique molecular identifiers. TCRdb called the PCR reads again in MiXCR, with one record for every CDR3 protein. The sample yields about 640,000 distinct CDR3 sequences, over 15% seen once. The sample comes from a study of T-cell reconstitution after alpha-beta-depleted transplantation in children. The material was PBMCs from the stem cell graft donor, obtained from the stem cell graft. The sequence derives from a human donor who donated a stem cell graft to a child with acute myeloid leukemia.

CDR3 DNA: TGTGCCAGCAGCTACGCCGTGGGGCGGAGGAATGGCTACACCTTC. Its protein is CASSYAVGRRNGYTF. The chain combines TRBV7-2 with TRBJ1-2, with a possible D match to TRBD1 (5 bases). Trimming shortened V by 4 bases and J by 6 bases, and 18 bases separated the two germline ends. In germline, CDR1 is SGHTA, CDR2 FQGNSA. The CDR3 loop spans 15 amino acids.